Listed here are 28 T cell receptor beta chains from one sample, sequenced in a study of T-cell reconstitution after alpha-beta-depleted transplantation in children. A library of TCRbeta sequences, prepared with unique molecular identifiers, was generated. MiXCR, applied by TCRdb to the PCR reads, yields one record per CDR3 protein. This table has fewer than 400,000 distinct CDR3 sequences, around 25% appearing once. The sequences come from PBMCs, mostly from graft donor cells, collected 180 days after TCRalphabeta/CD19-depleted stem cell transplant. Receptors originate from a male patient between 5 and 17 years old who had a stem cell transplant for acute lymphoblastic leukemia, so the T cells may come from the graft donor.

J is TRBJ2-7 and V is TRBV24-1; tentatively, D is TRBD2 (6 bases). The CDR3 consists of 18 residues. From germline, CDR1 is KGHDR and CDR2 SFDVKD. Trimming removed 0 bases from V and 3 bases from J, with 20 bases in between. Here the CDR3 reads CATSDLPLMAGSVYEQYF. Written as DNA, the CDR3 is TGTGCCACCAGTGATTTGCCTCTGATGGCGGGATCTGTCTACGAGCAGTACTTC.

This clonotype was counted only a few times. This sequence joins TRBV7-9 and TRBJ1-2; no definite D call. Trimming took off 3 bases at V and 8 bases at J, with 7 bases between the two ends. In germline, CDR1 is SEHNR, CDR2 FQNEAQ (reference sequence). This CDR3 comprises 11 residues. CDR3 DNA sequence: TGTGCCAGCAGCTTTGGGTGGGGCTACACCTTC. This translates into CASSFGWGYTF.

The CDR3 DNA sequence: TGTGCCAGCAGCTTAGTTGGCGGGGACTATACTAACTATGGCTACACCTTC. Protein sequence: CASSLVGGDYTNYGYTF. This chain connects TRBV7-8 to TRBJ1-2; a possible D gene is TRBD1 (5 bases). This CDR3 spans 17 amino acids. The V end was cut by 1 base, the J end by 0 bases, with 15 bases between. Looked up from germline, CDR1 is SGHVS and CDR2 is FQNEAQ.

The genes are TRBV24-1 and TRBJ2-3, with TRBD2 matching over 10 bases. CDR3 length equals 14 residues. The junction had 3 bases not matched to a gene; V was cut back by 7 bases and J by 3 bases. The germline V gene has CDR1 KGHDR and CDR2 SFDVKD. The CDR3 region has the DNA TGTGCCACCAGAGCGGGAGGGACAACAGATACGCAGTATTTT. It specifies CATRAGGTTDTQYF.

This clonotype was seen many times. The chain has TRBV5-5 and TRBJ2-1; TRBD2 matches at 10 bases. Trimming removed 2 bases from V and 5 bases from J; junction bases left unmatched: 4. The CDR3 loop spans 15 amino acids. Germline CDR1 SGHKS, CDR2 YYEKEE (reference sequence). CDR3 sequence reads: CASSLGLAANNEQFF. The CDR3 DNA reads TGTGCCAGCAGCTTAGGACTAGCGGCTAACAATGAGCAGTTCTTC.

The genes are TRBV7-2 and TRBJ2-5; D assignment may be TRBD1 or TRBD2 (5 bases each). This CDR3 is 16 amino acids long. Germline V CDR1 and CDR2: SGHTA, FQGNSA. The germline V and J ends were trimmed by 1 base and 5 bases, with 17 bases remaining between them. CDR3 sequence: CASSLGMARERETQYF. Written as DNA, the CDR3 is TGTGCCAGCAGCTTAGGGATGGCCAGGGAGAGGGAGACCCAGTACTTC. The entire variable domain, with the rest obtained from reference TRBV7-2 and TRBJ2-5, is as follows: GAGVSQSPSNKVTEKGKDVELRCDPISGHTALYWYRQSLGQGLEFLIYFQGNSAPDKSGLPSDRFSAERTGGSVSTLTIQRTQQEDSAVYLCASSLGMARERETQYFGPGTRLLVL.

This clonotype turned up a few times. This chain uses TRBV9 with TRBJ2-7; 8 bases are shared with TRBD1. The CDR3 runs 16 residues. The V and J ends lost 0 bases and 0 bases, in that order; junction bases with no gene match: 5. Looked up from germline, CDR1 is SGDLS and CDR2 is YYNGEE. CDR3 nucleotide sequence: TGTGCCAGCAGCGTAGGCCCCACAGGGGGCTCCTACGAGCAGTACTTC. Protein: CASSVGPTGGSYEQYF.

V is TRBV15 and J is TRBJ1-2; 10 bases line up with TRBD1. This CDR3 is 15 amino acids long. The V gene's germline CDR1 is LNHNV and CDR2 YYDKDF (reference sequence). The V and J ends lost 3 bases and 3 bases, in that order; junction bases with no gene match: 4. The CDR3 region is CATSSGTGDDYGYTF. In nucleotides, the CDR3 is TGTGCCACCAGCAGTGGGACAGGGGACGACTATGGCTACACCTTC.

The chain is built from TRBV20-1 and TRBJ2-7; 10 bases agree with TRBD2. The J segment lost 6 bases and the V segment lost 1 base, leaving 12 bases of the junction unmatched. This CDR3 is built from 16 residues. Germline CDR1 is DFQATT and CDR2 is SNEGSKA (reference sequence). This CDR3 reads CSARGSLLAGSPEQYF. CDR3 nucleotides: TGCAGTGCTAGAGGGAGCCTACTAGCGGGAAGTCCCGAGCAGTACTTC.

The chain recombines TRBV10-3 with TRBJ1-1; no firm D call. The germline CDR1 and CDR2 sequences are ENHRY and SYGVKD. The CDR3 is 13 amino acids. V was pared by 11 bases and J by 4 bases, with 17 bases between. CDR3 sequence (DNA): TGTGCCTCGTGCCGGTTCGTCGGCACTGAAGCTTTCTTT. Protein sequence: CASCRFVGTEAFF.

This clonotype has more than one count but fewer than ten. The chain employs TRBV5-6 and TRBJ2-7, with D maybe TRBD2 (6 bases). The CDR3 extends over 15 amino acids. CDR1 is SGHDT and CDR2 is YYEEEE in the germline V gene. Trimming pared 4 bases from V and 2 bases from J, leaving 16 bases between. The CDR3 DNA follows: TGTGCCAGCAGCCCGGGACTGCCCCTTACCTACGAGCAGTACTTC. Protein product: CASSPGLPLTYEQYF.

This clonotype was seen many times. This chain connects TRBV20-1 to TRBJ1-6; tentatively, D is TRBD1 (5 bases). V dropped 2 bases and J dropped 0 bases, with 11 bases sitting between them. Per germline, CDR1 DFQATT and CDR2 SNEGSKA (reference sequence). This CDR3 has 16 amino acids. The CDR3 DNA reads as TGCAGTGCTAGATCTGGGGCGGGCTCCTATAATTCACCCCTCCACTTT. Amino acids: CSARSGAGSYNSPLHF.

This clonotype was picked up one time. The J gene is TRBJ2-6, the V gene TRBV5-1; possible D gene TRBD1, 6 bases. Germline V gives CDR1 SGHRS, CDR2 YFSETQ. V was shortened by 0 bases and J by 0 bases, with 16 bases between the two germline ends. CDR3 length: 19 residues. CDR3: CASSLAAGQLHSGANVLTF. The CDR3 coding sequence is TGCGCCAGCAGCTTGGCGGCCGGACAGCTCCACTCTGGGGCCAACGTCCTGACTTTC.

The genes are TRBV7-6 and TRBJ2-7; 7 bases map to TRBD1. The CDR3 has 15 amino acids. Germline values: CDR1 SGHVS, CDR2 FNYEAQ. V gave up 5 bases and J gave up 2 bases; unmatched junction bases: 9. CDR3 bases: TGTGCCAGCAGCAAAGGGACAGACCCTACCTACGAGCAGTACTTC. Amino acids: CASSKGTDPTYEQYF.

The table lists this clonotype with a few counts. This chain links TRBV5-1 with TRBJ1-4; D not resolved. Germline V gene sequence: CDR1 SGHRS, CDR2 YFSETQ. The CDR3 is 15 residues long. V gave up 2 bases and J gave up 7 bases, with 15 bases separating them. The CDR3, as DNA: TGCGCCAGCAGCTTTAATCAGTTAAGAGGTGAAAAACTGTTTTTT. Encoded protein: CASSFNQLRGEKLFF.

In this sample, this clonotype turned up a few times. V and J are TRBV9 and TRBJ1-2; weak D call: TRBD1 (5 bases). CDR1 SGDLS and CDR2 YYNGEE come from the germline V gene. The V end lost 0 bases, the J end lost 4 bases, and 7 bases lay between the germline ends. CDR3 length: 13 residues. The CDR3 is CASSVGGAYGYTF. The DNA of the CDR3 is TGTGCCAGCAGCGTAGGGGGCGCCTATGGCTACACCTTC.

V gene TRBV27 combines with J gene TRBJ2-6, with 7 positions matching TRBD1. Germline assignment: CDR1 MNHEY and CDR2 SMNVEV (reference sequence). The CDR3 runs to 19 residues. V was pared by 0 bases and J by 1 base, with 9 bases of the junction left unmatched. The CDR3 loop is CASSLSIGGKASGANVLTF. CDR3 in DNA: TGTGCCAGCAGTTTATCGATAGGGGGCAAGGCTTCTGGGGCCAACGTCCTGACTTTC.

This clonotype showed up many times. The rearrangement uses TRBV12-3 or TRBV12-4 and TRBJ2-7; no clear D. This CDR3 is built from 12 residues. Between the trimmed V and J ends, which lost 3 bases and 2 bases, there was a span of 5 bases. As DNA, the CDR3 is TGTGCCAGCAGTTTCCCACCCTACGAGCAGTACTTC. This codes for CASSFPPYEQYF.

V is TRBV29-1 and J is TRBJ2-4; maybe TRBD2 (7 bases). This CDR3 has 13 residues. The V and J ends lost 7 bases and 4 bases respectively, with 14 bases between them. Germline CDR1 is SQVTM and CDR2 is ANQGSEA. CDR3 in amino acids: CSAGAGAKNIQYF. Here the CDR3 DNA reads TGCAGCGCCGGGGCGGGGGCAAAAAACATTCAGTACTTC.

This clonotype has only a few counts. This chain joins TRBV18 and TRBJ2-3, with D perhaps TRBD1 or TRBD2 (5 bases each). V lost 4 bases to trimming and J lost 2 bases, with 16 bases between them. This CDR3 has 16 residues. In germline, CDR1 is KGHSH, CDR2 LQKENI. The CDR3 spells CASSLPPGRHTDTQYF. The CDR3 coding sequence is TGTGCCAGCTCACTACCACCGGGACGGCACACAGATACGCAGTATTTT.

V is TRBV5-1 and J is TRBJ2-7; 7 bases are a match to TRBD1. The V gene's germline CDR1 is SGHRS and CDR2 YFSETQ. V trimming: 6 bases; J trimming: 7 bases; junction bases outside the gene matches: 10. The CDR3 sequence is 13 residues long. Written as DNA, the CDR3 is TGCGCCAGCACAGAACAGGGGTATGAGGAGCAGTACTTC. It yields the protein CASTEQGYEEQYF. Variable domain in full (rest from reference TRBV5-1 and TRBJ2-7): KAGVTQTPRYLIKTRGQQVTLSCSPISGHRSVSWYQQTPGQGLQFLFEYFSETQRNKGNFPGRFSGRQFSNSRSEMNVSTLELGDSALYLCASTEQGYEEQYFGPGTRLTVT.

This clonotype was found a few times. This rearrangement joins TRBV20-1 to TRBJ2-5, with 9 bases that match TRBD1. Germline-derived CDR1 and CDR2 are DFQATT and SNEGSKA (reference sequence). The junction had 6 bases not matched to a gene; V was cut back by 3 bases and J by 1 base. This CDR3 has 15 amino acids. The CDR3 DNA sequence: TGCAGTGCTAGCGGGGACAGGGCCCTCCAAGAGACCCAGTACTTC. Residues: CSASGDRALQETQYF.

V gene TRBV25-1 combines with J gene TRBJ2-3, with D possibly being TRBD1 (5 bases). Germline loops: CDR1 MGHDK, CDR2 SYGVNS. The CDR3 spans 16 residues. Trimming took 2 bases from V and 0 from J, leaving 12 bases between them. CDR3 protein: CASSEGEYRSTDTQYF. As DNA, the CDR3 is TGTGCCAGCAGTGAAGGTGAATACAGGAGCACAGATACGCAGTATTTT.

This clonotype occurred a few times. CDR3: CASSIRAYNEQFF. The CDR3 nucleotides read TGTGCCAGTAGTATTCGGGCCTACAATGAGCAGTTCTTC. The chain couples TRBV19 to TRBJ2-1; D unclear. Deletions cut 3 bases from V and 2 bases from J, with 5 bases between. CDR1 and CDR2 from the germline V gene are LNHDA and SQIVND (reference sequence). This CDR3 has 13 residues. The entire variable domain, with the rest obtained from reference TRBV19 and TRBJ2-1, is as follows: DGGITQSPKYLFRKEGQNVTLSCEQNLNHDAMYWYRQDPGQGLRLIYYSQIVNDFQKGDIAEGYSVSREKKESFPLTVTSAQKNPTAFYLCASSIRAYNEQFFGPGTRLTVL.

The rearrangement uses TRBV5-1 and TRBJ2-7; the D is unclear. V was cut by 4 bases and J by 9 bases, with 11 bases left in between. The length of the CDR3 is 11 residues. Germline V gene sequence: CDR1 SGHRS, CDR2 YFSETQ. The CDR3 loop is CASSPGDRQYF. CDR3 bases: TGCGCCAGCAGCCCCGGTGATCGGCAGTACTTC.

Only a few counts were recorded for this clonotype. The V gene is TRBV27, the J gene TRBJ2-7; 7 nucleotides agree with TRBD1. J gave up 0 bases and V 3 bases, and 5 bases lay outside the gene matches. From germline, CDR1 is MNHEY and CDR2 SMNVEV (reference sequence). The CDR3 is made up of 15 amino acids. The CDR3 sequence: CASSFSGGSSYEQYF. The CDR3, as DNA: TGTGCCAGCAGTTTCTCAGGGGGTAGCTCCTACGAGCAGTACTTC.

This chain joins TRBV4-1 and TRBJ1-6; possible D gene TRBD1, 5 bases. The CDR3 runs 15 residues. The germline V and J ends were trimmed by 0 bases and 6 bases, with 9 bases remaining between them. The germline V gene has CDR1 MGHRA and CDR2 YSYEKL. The CDR3 here is CASSQEGVANSPLHF. For the CDR3, the DNA is TGCGCCAGCAGCCAAGAGGGGGTGGCTAATTCACCCCTCCACTTT.

In its sample, this clonotype was seen many times. CDR3: CSGSPQGEKGETQYF. CDR3 nucleotides: TGCAGTGGCAGCCCTCAGGGAGAAAAGGGGGAGACCCAGTACTTC. The gene calls are TRBV20-1 and TRBJ2-5, with D possibly called TRBD1 or TRBD2 (5 bases each). Germline V CDR1 and CDR2: DFQATT, SNEGSKA (reference sequence). CDR3 length: 15 residues. Trimming shortened V by 7 bases and J by 5 bases, and 23 bases separated the two germline ends.